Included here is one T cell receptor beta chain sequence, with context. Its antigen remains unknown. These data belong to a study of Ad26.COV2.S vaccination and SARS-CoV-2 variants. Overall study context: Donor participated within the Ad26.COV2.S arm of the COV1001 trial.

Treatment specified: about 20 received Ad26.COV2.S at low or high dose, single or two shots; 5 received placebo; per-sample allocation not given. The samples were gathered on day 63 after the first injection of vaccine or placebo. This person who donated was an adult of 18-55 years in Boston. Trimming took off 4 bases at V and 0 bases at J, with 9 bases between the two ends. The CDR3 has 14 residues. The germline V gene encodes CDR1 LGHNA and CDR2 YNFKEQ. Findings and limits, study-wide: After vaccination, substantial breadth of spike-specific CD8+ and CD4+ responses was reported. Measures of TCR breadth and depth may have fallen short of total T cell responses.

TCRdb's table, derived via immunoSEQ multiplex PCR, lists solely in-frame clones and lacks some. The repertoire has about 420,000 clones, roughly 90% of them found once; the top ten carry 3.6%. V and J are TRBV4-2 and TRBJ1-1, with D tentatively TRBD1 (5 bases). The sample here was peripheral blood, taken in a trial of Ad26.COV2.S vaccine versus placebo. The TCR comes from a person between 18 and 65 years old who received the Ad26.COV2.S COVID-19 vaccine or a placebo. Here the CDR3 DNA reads TGTGCCAGCAGCCCGGGGACTGTGAACACTGAAGCTTTCTTT. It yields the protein CASSPGTVNTEAFF.